This TCR beta chain was observed in a study of blood T cell repertoires in COVID-19. The overall study: Some COVID-19 samples were acute and others convalescent; all came from the United States, Italy and Spain. T cells, B-cell-depleted T cells, or PBMCs provided the cDNA or gDNA that served as material.

The germline gives CDR1 SNHLY, CDR2 FYNNEI. The CDR3 length is 15 residues. The V and J ends lost 7 bases and 2 bases, in that order; junction bases with no gene match: 4. In the authors' methods: Amplification of reference gene primers was used by the study to estimate nucleated cell counts. Only in-frame clones appear in the TCRdb table, and some are missing; sequencing was by immunoSEQ multiplex PCR. V and J calls and clone size are as listed in that table; D and trimming were resolved from the DNA. The profile shows more than 140,000 clones, approximately 80% of them singletons. The chain is built from TRBV2 and TRBJ2-4; TRBD2 aligns across 11 bases. This TCR was recovered from a woman in her 50s in a cohort sampled during active or convalescent COVID-19. Sequences were obtained from peripheral blood. The CDR3 loop reads CASKRLAGTKNIQYF. The DNA of the CDR3 is TGTGCCAGCAAGCGACTAGCGGGGACCAAAAACATTCAGTACTTC. The full variable domain, in which reference TRBV2 and TRBJ2-4 provide the parts outside the CDR3, is EPEVTQTPSHQVTQMGQEVILRCVPISNHLYFYWYRQILGQKVEFLVSFYNNEISEKSEIFDDQFSVERPDGSNFTLKIRSTKLEDSAMYFCASKRLAGTKNIQYFGAGTRLSVL.